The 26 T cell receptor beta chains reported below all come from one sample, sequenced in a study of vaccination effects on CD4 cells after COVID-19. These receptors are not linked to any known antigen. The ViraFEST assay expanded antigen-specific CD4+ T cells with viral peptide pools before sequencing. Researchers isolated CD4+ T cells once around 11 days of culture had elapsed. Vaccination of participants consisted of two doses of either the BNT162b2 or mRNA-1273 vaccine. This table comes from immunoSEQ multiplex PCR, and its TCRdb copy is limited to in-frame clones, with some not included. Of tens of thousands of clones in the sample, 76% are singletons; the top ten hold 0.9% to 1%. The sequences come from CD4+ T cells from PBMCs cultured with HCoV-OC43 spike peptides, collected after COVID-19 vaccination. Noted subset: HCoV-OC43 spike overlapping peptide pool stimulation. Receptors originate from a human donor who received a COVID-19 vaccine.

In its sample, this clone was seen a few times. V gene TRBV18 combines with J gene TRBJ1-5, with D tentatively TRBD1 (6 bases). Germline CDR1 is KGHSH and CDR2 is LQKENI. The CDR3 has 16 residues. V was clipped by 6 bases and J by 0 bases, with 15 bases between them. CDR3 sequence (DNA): TGTGCCAGCTCCCCTGGACAGCCTAATAGCAATCAGCCCCAGCATTTT. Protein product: CASSPGQPNSNQPQHF.

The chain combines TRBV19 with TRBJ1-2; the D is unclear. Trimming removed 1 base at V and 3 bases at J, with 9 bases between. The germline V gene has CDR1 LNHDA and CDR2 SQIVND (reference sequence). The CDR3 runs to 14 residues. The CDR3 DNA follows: TGTGCCAGTAGTATAGCGGGCCGATACTATGGCTACACCTTC. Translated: CASSIAGRYYGYTF. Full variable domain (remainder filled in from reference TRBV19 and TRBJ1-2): DGGITQSPKYLFRKEGQNVTLSCEQNLNHDAMYWYRQDPGQGLRLIYYSQIVNDFQKGDIAEGYSVSREKKESFPLTVTSAQKNPTAFYLCASSIAGRYYGYTFGSGTRLTVV.

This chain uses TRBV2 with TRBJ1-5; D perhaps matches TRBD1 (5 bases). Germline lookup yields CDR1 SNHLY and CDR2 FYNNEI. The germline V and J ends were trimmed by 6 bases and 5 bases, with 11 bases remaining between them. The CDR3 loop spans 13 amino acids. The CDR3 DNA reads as TGTGCCAGCAGGTGGGGCGGGGATCAGCCCCAGCATTTT. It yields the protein CASRWGGDQPQHF.

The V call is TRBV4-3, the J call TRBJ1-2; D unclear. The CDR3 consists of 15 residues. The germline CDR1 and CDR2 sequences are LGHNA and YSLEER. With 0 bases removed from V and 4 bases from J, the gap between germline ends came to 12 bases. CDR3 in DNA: TGCGCCAGCAGCCAAGAGGGTTACGGTCGCTATGGCTACACCTTC. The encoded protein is CASSQEGYGRYGYTF.

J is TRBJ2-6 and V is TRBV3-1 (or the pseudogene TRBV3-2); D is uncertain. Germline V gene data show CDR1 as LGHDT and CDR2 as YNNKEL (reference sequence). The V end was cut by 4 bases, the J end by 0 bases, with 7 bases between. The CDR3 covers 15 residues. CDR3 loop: CASSLQHSGANVLTF. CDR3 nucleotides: TGTGCCAGCAGCCTCCAGCACTCTGGGGCCAACGTCCTGACTTTC.

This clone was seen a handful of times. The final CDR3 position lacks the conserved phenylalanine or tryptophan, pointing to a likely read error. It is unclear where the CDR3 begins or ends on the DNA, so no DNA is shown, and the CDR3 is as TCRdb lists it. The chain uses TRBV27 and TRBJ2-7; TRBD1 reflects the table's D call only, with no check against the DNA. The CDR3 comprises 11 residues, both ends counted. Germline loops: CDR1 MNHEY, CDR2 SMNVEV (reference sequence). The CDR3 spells CASSLGQGRWI.

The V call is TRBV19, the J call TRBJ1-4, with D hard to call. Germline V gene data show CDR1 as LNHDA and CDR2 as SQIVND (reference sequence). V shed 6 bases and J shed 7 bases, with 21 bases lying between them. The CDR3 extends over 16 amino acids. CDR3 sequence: CASRTRHGYVVEKLFF. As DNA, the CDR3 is TGTGCCAGTAGAACTCGACATGGGTACGTCGTTGAAAAACTGTTTTTT. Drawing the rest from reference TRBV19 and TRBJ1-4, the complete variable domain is DGGITQSPKYLFRKEGQNVTLSCEQNLNHDAMYWYRQDPGQGLRLIYYSQIVNDFQKGDIAEGYSVSREKKESFPLTVTSAQKNPTAFYLCASRTRHGYVVEKLFFGSGTQLSVL.

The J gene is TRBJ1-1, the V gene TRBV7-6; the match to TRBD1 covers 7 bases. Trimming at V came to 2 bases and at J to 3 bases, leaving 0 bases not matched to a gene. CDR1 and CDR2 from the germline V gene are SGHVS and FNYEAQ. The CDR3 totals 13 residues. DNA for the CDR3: TGTGCCAGCAGCTTAACAGGGGACACTGAAGCTTTCTTT. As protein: CASSLTGDTEAFF.

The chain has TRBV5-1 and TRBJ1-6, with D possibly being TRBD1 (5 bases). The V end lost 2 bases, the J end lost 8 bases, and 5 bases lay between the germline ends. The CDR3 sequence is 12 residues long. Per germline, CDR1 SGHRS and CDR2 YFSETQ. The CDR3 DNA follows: TGCGCCAGCAGCTTAGGGGATTCACCCCTCCACTTT. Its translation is CASSLGDSPLHF.

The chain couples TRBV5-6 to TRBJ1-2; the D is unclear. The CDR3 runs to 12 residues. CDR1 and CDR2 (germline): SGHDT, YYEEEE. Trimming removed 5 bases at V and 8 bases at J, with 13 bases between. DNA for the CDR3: TGTGCCAGCAGTTCGGACGGTTTGGGCTACACCTTC. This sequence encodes CASSSDGLGYTF.

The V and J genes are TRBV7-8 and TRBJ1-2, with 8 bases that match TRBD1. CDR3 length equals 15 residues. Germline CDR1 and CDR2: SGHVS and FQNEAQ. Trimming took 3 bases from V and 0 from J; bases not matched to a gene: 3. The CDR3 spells CASSLRDRSNYGYTF. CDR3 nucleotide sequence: TGTGCCAGCAGCTTGAGGGACAGGTCTAACTATGGCTACACCTTC.

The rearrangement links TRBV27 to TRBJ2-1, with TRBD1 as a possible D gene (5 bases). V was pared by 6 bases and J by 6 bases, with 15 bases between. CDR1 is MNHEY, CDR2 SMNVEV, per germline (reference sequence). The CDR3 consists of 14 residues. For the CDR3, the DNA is TGTGCCAGCAGCCAGAGGCCAGGGTCCAATGAGCAGTTCTTC. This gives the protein CASSQRPGSNEQFF.

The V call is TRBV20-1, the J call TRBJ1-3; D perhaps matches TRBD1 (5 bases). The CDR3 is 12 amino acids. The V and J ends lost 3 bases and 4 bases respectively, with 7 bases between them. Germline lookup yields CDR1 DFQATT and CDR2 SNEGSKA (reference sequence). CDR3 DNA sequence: TGCAGTGCTAGTGGGGGAGGAAACACCATATATTTT. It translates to CSASGGGNTIYF.

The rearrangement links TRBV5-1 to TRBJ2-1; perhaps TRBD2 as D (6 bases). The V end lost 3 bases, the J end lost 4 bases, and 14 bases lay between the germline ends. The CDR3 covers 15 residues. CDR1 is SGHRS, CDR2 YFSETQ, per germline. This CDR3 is CASSYMAGLYNEQFF. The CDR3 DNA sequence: TGCGCCAGCAGCTACATGGCGGGACTTTACAATGAGCAGTTCTTC.

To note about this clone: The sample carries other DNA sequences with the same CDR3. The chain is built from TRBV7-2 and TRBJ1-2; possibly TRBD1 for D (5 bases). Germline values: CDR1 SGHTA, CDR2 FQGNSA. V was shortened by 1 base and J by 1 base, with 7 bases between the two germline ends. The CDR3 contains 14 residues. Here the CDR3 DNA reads TGTGCCAGCAGCTTAGGAGGGGATAACTATGGCTACACCTTC. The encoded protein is CASSLGGDNYGYTF.

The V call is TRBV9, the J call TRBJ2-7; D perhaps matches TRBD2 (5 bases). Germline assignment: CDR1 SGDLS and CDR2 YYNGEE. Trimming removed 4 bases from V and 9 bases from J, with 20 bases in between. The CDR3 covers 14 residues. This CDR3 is CASSPGITYDGQYV. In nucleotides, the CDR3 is TGTGCCAGCAGCCCGGGGATTACCTACGATGGGCAGTACGTC.

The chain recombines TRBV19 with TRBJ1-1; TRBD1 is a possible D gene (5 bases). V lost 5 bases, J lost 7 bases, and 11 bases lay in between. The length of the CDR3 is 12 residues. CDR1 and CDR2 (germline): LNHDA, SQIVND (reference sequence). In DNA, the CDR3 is TGTGCCAGTAGTGGGGGTGCGGGTGAAGCTTTCTTT. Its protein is CASSGGAGEAFF.

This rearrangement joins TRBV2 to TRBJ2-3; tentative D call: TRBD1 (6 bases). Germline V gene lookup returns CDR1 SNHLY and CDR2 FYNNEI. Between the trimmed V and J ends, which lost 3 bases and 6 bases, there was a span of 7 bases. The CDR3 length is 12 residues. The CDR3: CASSDRGDTQYF. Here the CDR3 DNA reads TGTGCCAGCAGTGATAGGGGGGATACGCAGTATTTT. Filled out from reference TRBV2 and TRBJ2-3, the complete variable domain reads EPEVTQTPSHQVTQMGQEVILRCVPISNHLYFYWYRQILGQKVEFLVSFYNNEISEKSEIFDDQFSVERPDGSNFTLKIRSTKLEDSAMYFCASSDRGDTQYFGPGTRLTVL.

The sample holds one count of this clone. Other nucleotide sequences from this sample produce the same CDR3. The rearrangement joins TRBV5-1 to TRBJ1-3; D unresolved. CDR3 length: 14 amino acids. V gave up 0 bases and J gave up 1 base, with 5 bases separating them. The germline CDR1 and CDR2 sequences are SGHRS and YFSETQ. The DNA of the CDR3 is TGCGCCAGCAGCTTGGGGGGATCTGGAAACACCATATATTTT. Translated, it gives CASSLGGSGNTIYF.

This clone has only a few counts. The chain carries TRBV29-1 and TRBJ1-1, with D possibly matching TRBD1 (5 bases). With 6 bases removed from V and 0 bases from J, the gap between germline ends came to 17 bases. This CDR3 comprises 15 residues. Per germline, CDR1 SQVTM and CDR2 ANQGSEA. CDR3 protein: CSVRPFTGMNTEAFF. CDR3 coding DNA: TGCAGCGTGAGGCCCTTCACAGGAATGAACACTGAAGCTTTCTTT.

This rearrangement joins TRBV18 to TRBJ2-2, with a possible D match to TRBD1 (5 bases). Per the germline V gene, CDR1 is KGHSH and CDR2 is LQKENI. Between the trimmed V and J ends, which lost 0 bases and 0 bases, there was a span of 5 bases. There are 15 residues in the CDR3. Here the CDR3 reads CASSPPTANTGELFF. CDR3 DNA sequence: TGTGCCAGCTCACCACCGACAGCGAACACCGGGGAGCTGTTTTTT.

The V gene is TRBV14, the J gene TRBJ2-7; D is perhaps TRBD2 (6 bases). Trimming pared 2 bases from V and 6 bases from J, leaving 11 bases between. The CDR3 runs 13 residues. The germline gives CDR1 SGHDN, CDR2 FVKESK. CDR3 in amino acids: CASSQFGGGEQYV. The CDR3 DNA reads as TGTGCCAGCAGCCAATTTGGGGGAGGCGAGCAGTACGTC.

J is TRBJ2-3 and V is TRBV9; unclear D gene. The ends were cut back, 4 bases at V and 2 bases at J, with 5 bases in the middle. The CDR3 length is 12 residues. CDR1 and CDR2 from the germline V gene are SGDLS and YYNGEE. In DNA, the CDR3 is TGTGCCAGCAGCCCCCACACAGATACGCAGTATTTT. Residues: CASSPHTDTQYF.

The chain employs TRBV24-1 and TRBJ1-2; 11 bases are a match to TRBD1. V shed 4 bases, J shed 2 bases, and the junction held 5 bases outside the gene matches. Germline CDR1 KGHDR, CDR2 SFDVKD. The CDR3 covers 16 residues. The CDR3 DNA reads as TGTGCCACCAGTGACTCCCGGACAGGGGGCAACTATGGCTACACCTTC. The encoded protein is CATSDSRTGGNYGYTF.

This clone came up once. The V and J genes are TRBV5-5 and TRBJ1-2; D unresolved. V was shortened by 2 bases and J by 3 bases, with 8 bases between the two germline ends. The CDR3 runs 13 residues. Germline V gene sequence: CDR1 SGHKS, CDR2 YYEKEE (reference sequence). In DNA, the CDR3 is TGTGCCAGCAGCTTAGCGGTCTACTATGGCTACACCTTC. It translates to CASSLAVYYGYTF.

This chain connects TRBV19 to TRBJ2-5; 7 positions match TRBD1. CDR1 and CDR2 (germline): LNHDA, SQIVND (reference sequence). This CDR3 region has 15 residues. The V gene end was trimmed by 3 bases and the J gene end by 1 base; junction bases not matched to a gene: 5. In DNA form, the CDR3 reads TGTGCCAGTAGTATCCAGGGGGACGCCCAAGAGACCCAGTACTTC. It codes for CASSIQGDAQETQYF.